A single sample gave rise to the 4 T cell receptor beta chains below, sequenced in a study of blood T cells in healthy people across ages (dated by TCRdb to between 2014 and 2017). Receptor amplification or capture employed 5' RACE. TCRdb lists the instrument as Illumina HiSeq 2500. A second PCR of about 6 to 11 cycles was performed with a sample-barcoded 5' primer and a J-beta primer mix. The public reads were reprocessed in TCRdb via fastp at Q25 and MiXCR, keeping in-frame beta chains. A single entry per CDR3 protein holds the most common genes and DNA from its merged rows. This sample gives approximately 1,000,000 distinct CDR3 sequences in total; 35% to 40% of them show up just once. In total, the top ten clones hold 13% of the sample. The sequenced sample was blood. These receptors all come from a man aged 18 to 30 in good health.

This clonotype has more than one count but fewer than ten. The chain couples TRBV10-3 to TRBJ2-1; a weak D match, TRBD1 (6 bases). The germline gives CDR1 ENHRY, CDR2 SYGVKD. The V end lost 8 bases, the J end lost 5 bases, and 7 bases lay between the germline ends. CDR3 length equals 11 residues. CDR3 in amino acids: CAIAGDNEQFF. Here the CDR3 DNA reads TGTGCCATCGCAGGGGACAATGAGCAGTTCTTC.

The chain recombines TRBV20-1 with TRBJ2-5, with TRBD1 matching over 9 bases. The CDR3 totals 16 residues. The J segment lost 5 bases and the V segment lost 8 bases, leaving 18 bases of the junction unmatched. The germline gives CDR1 DFQATT, CDR2 SNEGSKA (reference sequence). Here the CDR3 DNA reads TGCAGTACCGAGAGCGGGACAGGGAGATTAGGGGAGACCCAGTACTTC. This encodes CSTESGTGRLGETQYF.

This clonotype was found once. Here the CDR3 DNA reads TGTGCCAGCAGCCAAGATGCAGGGGCCGGGGAGCTGTTTTTT. Encoded protein: CASSQDAGAGELFF. The chain links TRBV3-1 to TRBJ2-2, with a possible D match to TRBD1 (6 bases). Germline assignment: CDR1 LGHDT and CDR2 YNNKEL (reference sequence). The CDR3 consists of 14 residues. Trimming took 0 bases from V and 6 from J, leaving 8 bases between them.

This clonotype was recorded once. The CDR3 is CASSEEPQGVGMNTEAFF. DNA for the CDR3: TGTGCCAGCAGCGAAGAACCCCAGGGGGTGGGGATGAACACTGAAGCTTTCTTT. The chain carries TRBV28 and TRBJ1-1; 7 nucleotides agree with TRBD1. Trimming took 6 bases from V and 0 from J; bases not matched to a gene: 16. This CDR3 has 18 amino acids. Germline-derived CDR1 and CDR2 are MDHEN and SYDVKM.